The rows below give T cell receptor beta chains drawn from one sample of a study of T cells in Graves' hyperthyroidism and ophthalmopathy. TCRdb re-derived calls from the multiplex PCR reads in MiXCR, one entry per CDR3 protein. Here the sample spans over 150,000 distinct CDR3 sequences, about 17% being singletons. The sample comprised blood. These TCRs come from a woman aged 45-60 years with Graves' hyperthyroidism. Both conserved end residues are part of each CDR3. The D gene is left open where the match is weak. Rows may omit the clone size; those that give it use once, few, many or a size class.

TRBV6-1	many	.	TRBJ2-5	15	TGTGCCAGCAGTGAGGGACTCGGGAGCCGCGAGACCCAGTACTTC	CASSEGLGSRETQYF
TRBV9	few	TRBD1	TRBJ1-2	15	TGTGCCAGCAGCGTAGAGAGTGGGACAGGGCATGGCTACACCTTC	CASSVESGTGHGYTF
TRBV5-6	few	TRBD1	TRBJ2-1	14	TGTGCCAGCAGCCCCCGGGACAGCTACAATGAGCAGTTCTTC	CASSPRDSYNEQFF
TRBV12-3/TRBV12-4	many	.	TRBJ1-1	13	TGTGCCAGCCACTTGCAACTGAACACTGAAGCTTTCTTT	CASHLQLNTEAFF
TRBV11-2	many	.	TRBJ2-7	14	TGTGCCAGCAGCTTCGGGACAAACGCCTACGAGCAGTACTTC	CASSFGTNAYEQYF
TRBV9	few	.	TRBJ2-3	14	TGTGCCAGCAGCGTCCGTACTAGTTCGGGTACGCAGTATTTT	CASSVRTSSGTQYF
TRBV4-1	.	TRBD2	TRBJ2-7	16	TGCGCCAGCAGCCAAGAAACTAGCGGATACTCCTACGAGCAGTACTTC	CASSQETSGYSYEQYF
TRBV5-5	many	TRBD1	TRBJ2-1	15	TGTGCCAGCGGACGGGATACAGGGGGGTACAATGAGCAGTTCTTC	CASGRDTGGYNEQFF
TRBV3-1	.	.	TRBJ1-2	15	TGTGCCAGCAGCCAAGACCCCCTAACATACTATGGCTACACCTTC	CASSQDPLTYYGYTF
TRBV6-5	few	.	TRBJ1-1	13	TGTGCCAGCAGTTATAAGGGGGGATCTGTAGCTTTCTTT	CASSYKGGSVAFF
TRBV2	many	.	TRBJ2-1	15	TGTGCCAGCAGTGAAATGGGGGCGGCCTACAATGAGCAGTTCTTC	CASSEMGAAYNEQFF
TRBV6-1	many	.	TRBJ2-3	12	TGTGCCAGCAGTAGAAACCCAGATACGCAGTATTTT	CASSRNPDTQYF
TRBV20-1	many	TRBD1	TRBJ1-4	13	TGCAGTGCTAGCGGGAGGGGGCGAGAAAAACTGTTTTTT	CSASGRGREKLFF
TRBV3-1	many	TRBD2	TRBJ2-7	15	TGTGCCAGCAGCCAAGATTGGGGACTAGCCTACGAGCAGTACTTC	CASSQDWGLAYEQYF
TRBV7-9	.	TRBD2	TRBJ2-2	14	TGTGCCAGCAGCTCCCGGGGGGAAGCCGGGGAGCTGTTTTTT	CASSSRGEAGELFF
TRBV4-1	many	.	TRBJ2-2	16	TGCGCCAGCAGCCAAGAACGTCAGGGGAGTACCGGGGAGCTGTTTTTT	CASSQERQGSTGELFF
TRBV6-2/TRBV6-3	many	TRBD2	TRBJ2-1	14	TGTGCCAGCAGTTATTGGCTAGCGGGGAATGAGCAGTTCTTC	CASSYWLAGNEQFF
TRBV12-3/TRBV12-4	many	.	TRBJ2-3	14	TGTGCCAGCAGTTTCAGCAGGGGGAGGGATACGCAGTATTTT	CASSFSRGRDTQYF
TRBV5-6	.	.	TRBJ1-5	16	TGTGCCAGCAGCTACAACGGACAGAGAGCCAATCAGCCCCAGCATTTT	CASSYNGQRANQPQHF
TRBV19	.	TRBD2	TRBJ2-5	15	TGTGCCACCCGAATTCCGGCGGGAGCGGGAGAGACCCAGTACTTC	CATRIPAGAGETQYF
TRBV18	few	.	TRBJ2-1	16	TGTGCCAGCTCACCATCTAGCGACCCCGGGGCCAATGAGCAGTTCTTC	CASSPSSDPGANEQFF
TRBV12-3/TRBV12-4	many	TRBD2	TRBJ2-7	17	TGTGCCAGCAGTTTCGGGACTAGCGGGAGGGGTACCTACGAGCAGTACTTC	CASSFGTSGRGTYEQYF
TRBV7-8	many	.	TRBJ1-5	16	TGTGCCAGCAGCTCCAGCGGGCGGCAAAGCAATCAGCCCCAGCATTTT	CASSSSGRQSNQPQHF
TRBV20-1	.	.	TRBJ1-5	13	TGCAGTGCCCCTCGGGGGGCCAATCAGCCCCAGCATTTT	CSAPRGANQPQHF
TRBV12-3/TRBV12-4	.	.	TRBJ2-3	16	TGTGCCAGCAGTTTTGGGGCCTCGGGACACACAGATACGCAGTATTTT	CASSFGASGHTDTQYF
TRBV5-8	few	.	TRBJ2-7	12	TGTGCCAGCAGCTCGGGGTTGGGGGAGCAGTACTTC	CASSSGLGEQYF
TRBV6-1	many	.	TRBJ2-7	15	TGTGCCAGCAGGAAAGGGGACACCTCATCCTACGAGCAGTACTTC	CASRKGDTSSYEQYF
TRBV30	many	.	TRBJ1-4	14	TGTGCCTGGAGTGTGAGTTCAACTAATGAAAAACTGTTTTTT	CAWSVSSTNEKLFF
TRBV20-1	many	.	TRBJ2-7	13	TGCAGTGCTCTAGGACAGCTACAATACGAGCAGTACTTC	CSALGQLQYEQYF
TRBV12-3/TRBV12-4	many	TRBD2	TRBJ2-7	14	TGTGCCAGCAAACCACTAGCGGGAGACTACGAGCAGTACTTC	CASKPLAGDYEQYF
TRBV11-2	many	TRBD2	TRBJ2-5	19	TGTGCCAGCAGCCATCCGGGACTAGCGGGACGGCGAGCGGTCGAGACCCAGTACTTC	CASSHPGLAGRRAVETQYF
TRBV6-1	.	.	TRBJ1-5	16	TGTGCCAGCCACCCGGACACAAATGTGGGAAATCAGCCCCAGCATTTT	CASHPDTNVGNQPQHF
TRBV30	few	.	TRBJ1-2	13	TGTGCCTGGAGCGGTACCGGGGGTAGCGGCTACACCTTC	CAWSGTGGSGYTF
TRBV20-1	.	TRBD2	TRBJ2-3	14	TGCAGTGCGGGGAAGCGGGAGTTGACAGATACGCAGTATTTT	CSAGKRELTDTQYF
TRBV4-2	few	TRBD1	TRBJ2-2	18	TGTGCCAGCAGCCAAGATTTCTGGGGGACAGGGGGAGGCGGGGAGCTGTTTTTT	CASSQDFWGTGGGGELFF
TRBV20-1	many	.	TRBJ1-1	13	TGCAGTGCTAGACCTGACCCGAACACTGAAGCTTTCTTT	CSARPDPNTEAFF
TRBV7-6	few	.	TRBJ2-2	12	TGTGCCAGCAGCTTATACCCCGGGGAGCTGTTTTTT	CASSLYPGELFF
TRBV7-9	.	.	TRBJ2-1	16	TGTGCCAGCAGCTTAGTTACTTGGGCGGAGTACAATGAGCAGTTCTTC	CASSLVTWAEYNEQFF
TRBV6-5	.	TRBD2	TRBJ2-7	16	TGTGCCAGCAGTTACAGGAACCCGAGCGGGAGCAACGAGCAGTACTTC	CASSYRNPSGSNEQYF
TRBV6-1	many	.	TRBJ1-2	13	TGTGCCAGCAGCCCGGCCTTTGGGCATGGCTACACCTTC	CASSPAFGHGYTF
TRBV20-1	.	.	TRBJ1-4	14	TGCAGTGCTAGTATCCCGCGGGACAATGAAAAACTGTTTTTT	CSASIPRDNEKLFF
TRBV2	many	.	TRBJ1-5	13	TGTGCCAGCACGAGGAGGGAAAATCAGCCCCAGCATTTT	CASTRRENQPQHF
TRBV11-3	many	.	TRBJ2-5	14	TGTGCCAGCAGCTTAGTTGGGGGCCGGGAGACCCAGTACTTC	CASSLVGGRETQYF
TRBV28	few	.	TRBJ2-4	16	TGTGCCAGCACGTTAGTTGTGGCGGGAGCCAAAAACATTCAGTACTTC	CASTLVVAGAKNIQYF
TRBV6-2/TRBV6-3	.	.	TRBJ2-7	14	TGTGCCAGCAGTAACCGACAGGAAGGGCGCGAGCAGTACTTC	CASSNRQEGREQYF